The 8 T cell receptor beta chains below come from one sample, sequenced in a study of CD8 T cells in Susac syndrome. The RNA input was roughly 0.45 to 1 ug, and it was reverse transcribed with random hexamers. TCRdb independently ran MiXCR on the immunoSEQ multiplex PCR reads; one entry per CDR3 protein. The sample has 150,000 to 250,000 distinct CDR3 sequences, about 96% seen once. Sequencing was carried out using CD4+ T cells from PBMCs. Every receptor here comes from a human donor with multiple sclerosis.

The chain carries TRBV12-3 or TRBV12-4 and TRBJ1-1, with D unclear. V lost 3 bases and J lost 6, with 11 bases in between. The CDR3 is 13 amino acids. The CDR3 DNA reads as TGTGCCAGCAGTTTCATCCCTGTGCCTGAAGCTTTCTTT. Its protein product is CASSFIPVPEAFF.

The CDR3 nucleotides are TGTGCCAGCAGCCGTGATGGACTAGCGGGCCTACGGCACGAGCAGTACTTC. Protein product: CASSRDGLAGLRHEQYF. The V and J genes are TRBV3-1 and TRBJ2-7, with TRBD2 matching over 11 bases. J was trimmed by 5 bases and V by 4 bases; bases with no gene match: 13. The CDR3 is 17 residues long. The V gene's germline CDR1 is LGHDT and CDR2 YNNKEL (reference sequence).

J is TRBJ2-5 and V is TRBV14, with TRBD2 as a possible D gene (5 bases). The V and J ends lost 4 bases and 5 bases respectively, with 11 bases between them. There are 13 residues in the CDR3. The V gene's germline CDR1 is SGHDN and CDR2 FVKESK. In nucleotides, the CDR3 is TGTGCCAGCAGCCGAGGAGGATCCGAGACCCAGTACTTC. Protein sequence: CASSRGGSETQYF.

The CDR3 coding sequence is TGTGCCAGCAGCTTCGGGGGCACGGAGACCCAGTACTTC. This encodes CASSFGGTETQYF. The genes are TRBV2 and TRBJ2-5; D is perhaps TRBD1 or TRBD2 (6 bases each). Trimming left V 6 bases short and J 5 bases short, with 13 bases between. Germline CDR1 and CDR2: SNHLY and FYNNEI. The CDR3 sequence is 13 residues long.

The chain employs TRBV23-1 and TRBJ2-7; perhaps TRBD2 as D (6 bases). TRBV23-1 is treated as an ORF (open reading frame) with a function not yet certain. The CDR3 has 14 amino acids. V gave up 5 bases and J gave up 7 bases, with 18 bases separating them. CDR3 DNA sequence: TGCGCCAGCAGTATTTCGGGGGTCTCTCAGGAGCAGTACTTC. Protein sequence: CASSISGVSQEQYF.

The rearrangement uses TRBV30 and TRBJ1-2; the D gene is possibly TRBD1 (5 bases). The CDR3 contains 10 residues. V was shortened by 8 bases and J by 6 bases, with 10 bases between the two germline ends. Germline loops: CDR1 GTSNPN, CDR2 SVGIG (reference sequence). The CDR3 nucleotides are TGTGCCGGGGGGACTAATGGCTACACCTTC. Its protein product is CAGGTNGYTF.

The J gene is TRBJ2-1, the V gene TRBV11-2; perhaps TRBD1 as D (5 bases). The germline V gene encodes CDR1 SGHAT and CDR2 FQNNGV. Deletions cut 2 bases from V and 6 bases from J, with 17 bases between. CDR3 length: 16 amino acids. The CDR3 sequence is CASSLNTDSRVNEQFF. In DNA, the CDR3 is TGTGCCAGCAGCTTAAACACCGACAGCAGGGTCAATGAGCAGTTCTTC.

The CDR3 region is CASSPILGETQYF. Written as DNA, the CDR3 is TGTGCCAGCAGCCCGATACTAGGAGAGACCCAGTACTTC. The genes are TRBV7-7 and TRBJ2-5; tentative D call: TRBD2 (5 bases). The CDR3 is 13 residues long. From germline, CDR1 is SSHAT and CDR2 FNYEAQ (reference sequence). Trimming left V 5 bases short and J 4 bases short, with 11 bases between.